The entry below describes one T cell receptor (beta chain). Antigen specificity is unknown. The junction differs from germline at one of its ends, possibly a read error. This CDR3 contains 17 residues. This entry is derived from a study of tumor and adjacent non-tumor tissue in lung cancer. About the research overall: Aged about 31 to 80 years, patients included 10 men and five or six women with stage I to III disease. Approximately 4.2 million productive TCRbeta reads were obtained per sample on average.

This sample's RNA came from whole unsorted tissue. Distant lung tissue was collected more than 3 cm away from the tumor edge. General observations from the study: Patients with more diverse tumor TCRs had worse survival.

The library came from three nested PCR rounds adapted from ARM-PCR protocols. Using its own MiXCR run on the multiplex PCR reads, TCRdb lists one record per CDR3 protein. The data show about 43,000 distinct CDR3 sequences, roughly 60% seen once. The sequence was obtained from a man aged 45 to 65 with non-small cell lung cancer. The sample consisted of distant non-tumor lung tissue. The chain links TRBV12-3 or TRBV12-4 to TRBJ1-6, with D possibly TRBD1 on 6 matching bases. This CDR3 is CASATGVGGRDNSLLHF. In DNA, the CDR3 is TGTGCCAGCGCCACGGGGGTTGGGGGGCGTGATAATTCACTCCTCCACTTT.